The clone carrying this T cell receptor (beta chain) was seen only once. Libraries of TCR beta came from iRepertoire HTBI primers plus Arm-PCR of CDR3 regions. One entry per CDR3 protein results from TCRdb running MiXCR on the multiplex PCR reads. Of around 320,000 distinct CDR3 sequences detected, 15% to 20% appear once; the ten largest clones hold roughly 29%. The sample belongs to a study of regulatory T cells in long-lasting Graves disease. V dropped 10 bases and J dropped 3 bases, with 25 bases sitting between them. Per germline, CDR1 MDHEN and CDR2 SYDVKM. The CDR3 spans 16 residues. Documented time point: newly diagnosed GD, antithyroid drugs for less than 3 months. Preparation of the TCR library used RNA extracted from PBMCs. The sample also formed part of further work on T cells in Graves' hyperthyroidism and ophthalmopathy. From that report: Ophthalmopathy stood apart from stable hyperthyroidism in a 13 V-J model. With a median lead of around 5.9 months before onset, the model predicted ophthalmopathy.

Here the sequenced sample was peripheral blood mononuclear cells (PBMCs), taken at new diagnosis, from a patient treated with antithyroid drugs. V usage is TRBV28 and J usage is TRBJ2-7; D is perhaps TRBD1 (5 bases). The TCR was taken from a middle-aged man with Graves disease. The DNA of the CDR3 is TGTGCCACCCAACTCCTACCCAGAAGGGGATACTACGAGCAGTACTTC. Translating it yields CATQLLPRRGYYEQYF.